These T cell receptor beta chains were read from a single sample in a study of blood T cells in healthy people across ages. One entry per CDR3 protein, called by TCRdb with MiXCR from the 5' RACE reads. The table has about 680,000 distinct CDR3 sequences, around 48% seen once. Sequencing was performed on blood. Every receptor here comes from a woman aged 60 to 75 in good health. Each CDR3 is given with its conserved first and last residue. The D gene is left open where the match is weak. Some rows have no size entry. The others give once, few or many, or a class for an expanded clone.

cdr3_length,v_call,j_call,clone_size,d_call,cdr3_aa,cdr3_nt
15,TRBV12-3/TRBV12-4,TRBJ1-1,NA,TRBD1,CASSLLGTGDTEAFF,TGTGCCAGCAGTTTATTGGGGACAGGGGATACTGAAGCTTTCTTT
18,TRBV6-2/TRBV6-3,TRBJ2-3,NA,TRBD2,CASSTTGLAGVSTDTQYF,TGTGCCAGCTCAACCACGGGACTAGCGGGGGTGAGCACAGATACGCAGTATTTT
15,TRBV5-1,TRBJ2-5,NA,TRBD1,CASSLEGQGPNEQYF,TGCGCCAGCAGCTTGGAGGGACAGGGCCCCAATGAGCAGTACTTC
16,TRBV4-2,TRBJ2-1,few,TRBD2,CASSLLKRLAVNEQFF,TGTGCCAGCAGCCTCCTAAAACGGCTAGCGGTCAATGAGCAGTTCTTC
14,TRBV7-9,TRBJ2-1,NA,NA,CASSLAVVRNEQFF,TGTGCCAGCAGCTTAGCTGTGGTTCGCAATGAGCAGTTCTTC
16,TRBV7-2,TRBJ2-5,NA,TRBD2,CASSLVVAGPQETQYF,TGTGCCAGCAGCTTAGTAGTAGCGGGGCCCCAAGAGACCCAGTACTTC
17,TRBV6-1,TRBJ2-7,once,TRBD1,CASSLRRTGQGLYEQYF,TGTGCCAGCAGTCTTCGTCGGACAGGCCAGGGATTGTACGAGCAGTACTTC
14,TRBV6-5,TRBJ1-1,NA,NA,CASTKGRLSTEAFF,TGTGCCAGCACCAAAGGGAGGCTTAGCACTGAAGCTTTCTTT
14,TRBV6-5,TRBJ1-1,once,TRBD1,CASSYQGGTTEAFF,TGTGCCAGCAGTTATCAGGGGGGGACCACTGAAGCTTTCTTT
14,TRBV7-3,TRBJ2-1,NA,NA,CASSLTLNVNEQFF,TGTGCCAGCAGCTTAACACTAAACGTCAATGAGCAGTTCTTC
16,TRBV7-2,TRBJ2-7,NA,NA,CASSPRAIYSYNEQYF,TGTGCCAGCAGCCCGCGGGCCATTTACTCCTACAATGAGCAGTACTTC
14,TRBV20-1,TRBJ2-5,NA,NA,CSARVPSLGATQYF,TGCAGTGCTAGAGTCCCCTCCTTAGGGGCGACCCAGTACTTC
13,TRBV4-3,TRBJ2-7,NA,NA,CAGSQDPRGEEYF,TGCGCCGGCAGCCAAGACCCTCGGGGCGAGGAGTACTTC
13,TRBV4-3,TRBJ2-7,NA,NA,CASSQDISYEQYF,TGCGCCAGCAGCCAAGATATCTCCTACGAGCAGTACTTC
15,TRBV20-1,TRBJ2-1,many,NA,CSARGGAGHWDEQFF,TGCAGTGCTAGAGGTGGGGCAGGGCATTGGGATGAGCAGTTCTTC
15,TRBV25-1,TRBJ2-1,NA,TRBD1,CASGDRQGFYNEQFF,TGTGCCAGCGGGGACCGACAGGGTTTCTACAACGAGCAGTTCTTC
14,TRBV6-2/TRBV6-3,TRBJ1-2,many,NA,CASRLTGNNYGYTF,TGTGCCAGCAGATTAACCGGGAATAACTATGGCTACACCTTC
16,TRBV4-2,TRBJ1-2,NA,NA,CASSQEQRSTIYGYTF,TGTGCCAGCAGCCAAGAACAGCGATCGACTATCTATGGCTACACCTTC
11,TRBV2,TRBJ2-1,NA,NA,CACSQYNEQFF,TGTGCCTGCTCCCAGTACAATGAGCAGTTCTTC
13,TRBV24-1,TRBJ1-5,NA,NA,CATSDRTDQPQHF,TGTGCCACCAGTGACCGGACAGATCAGCCCCAGCATTTT
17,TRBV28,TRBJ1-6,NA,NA,CASSLPGGSSYNSPLHF,TGTGCCAGCAGTCTCCCCGGTGGAAGCTCCTATAATTCACCCCTCCACTTT
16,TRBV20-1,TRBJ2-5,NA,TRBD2,CSARDPAGTPPETQYF,TGCAGTGCTAGAGATCCAGCGGGGACTCCTCCCGAGACCCAGTACTTC
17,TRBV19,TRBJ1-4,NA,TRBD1,CASSTGTGVGWNEKLFF,TGTGCCAGTAGTACCGGGACAGGGGTTGGATGGAATGAAAAACTGTTTTTT
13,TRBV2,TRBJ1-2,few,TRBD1,CASTGQGAGGYTF,TGTGCCAGCACCGGACAGGGGGCCGGAGGCTACACCTTC
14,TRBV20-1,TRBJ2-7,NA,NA,CSATRQDSYNEQYF,TGCAGTGCTACCCGACAGGACTCCTACAATGAGCAGTACTTC
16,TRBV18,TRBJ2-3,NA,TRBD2,CASSSGTQGTADTQYF,TGTGCCAGCTCAAGCGGGACTCAGGGAACGGCAGATACGCAGTATTTT
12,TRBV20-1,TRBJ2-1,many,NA,CSASGSGDEQFF,TGCAGTGCTAGCGGGAGCGGCGATGAGCAGTTCTTC
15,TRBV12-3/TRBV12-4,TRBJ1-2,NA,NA,CASSLGGALNYGYTF,TGTGCCAGCAGTTTGGGGGGGGCCCTTAACTATGGCTACACCTTC
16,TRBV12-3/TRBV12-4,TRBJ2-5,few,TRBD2,CASDTRLAAVGETQYF,TGTGCCAGCGATACTCGACTAGCGGCGGTCGGGGAGACCCAGTACTTC
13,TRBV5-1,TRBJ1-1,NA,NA,CASSLFSLAEAFF,TGCGCCAGCAGCTTGTTCAGTCTTGCTGAAGCTTTCTTT
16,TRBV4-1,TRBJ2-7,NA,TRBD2,CASSPLSGAGTYEQYF,TGCGCCAGCAGCCCCTTAAGCGGGGCCGGGACCTACGAGCAGTACTTC
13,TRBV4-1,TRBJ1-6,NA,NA,CSSSQILVSPLHF,TGCTCCAGCAGCCAAATTCTAGTATCACCCCTCCACTTT
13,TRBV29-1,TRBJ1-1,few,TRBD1,CSGRQGGNTEAFF,TGCAGCGGTAGACAGGGTGGGAACACTGAAGCTTTCTTT
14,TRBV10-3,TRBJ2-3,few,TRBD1,CAISDRTPPDTQYF,TGTGCCATCTCGGACAGGACCCCGCCAGATACGCAGTATTTT
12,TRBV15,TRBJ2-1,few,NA,CATSREVGEQFF,TGTGCCACCAGCAGAGAGGTTGGTGAGCAGTTCTTC
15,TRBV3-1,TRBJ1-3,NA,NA,CASSQGESFGNTIYF,TGTGCCAGCAGCCAGGGGGAGAGCTTTGGAAACACCATATATTTT
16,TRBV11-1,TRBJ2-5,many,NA,CASSFRRKRDQETQYF,TGTGCCAGCAGCTTTCGGAGGAAGAGGGACCAAGAGACCCAGTACTTC
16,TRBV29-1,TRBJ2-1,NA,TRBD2,CSVYLSAGRTNYEQFF,TGCAGCGTTTACCTAAGCGCCGGGAGGACCAACTACGAGCAGTTCTTC
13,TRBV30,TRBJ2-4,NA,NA,CAWSVPGGNIQYF,TGTGCCTGGAGTGTACCTGGGGGGAACATTCAGTACTTC
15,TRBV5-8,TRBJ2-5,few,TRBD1,CASSSGETGLETQYF,TGTGCCAGCAGCTCTGGAGAGACAGGGTTGGAGACCCAGTACTTC
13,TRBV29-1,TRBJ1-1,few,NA,CSVYRQTNTEAFF,TGCAGCGTTTACAGACAGACGAACACTGAAGCTTTCTTT
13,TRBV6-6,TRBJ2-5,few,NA,CASRQGAVETQYF,TGTGCCAGCAGACAGGGAGCGGTTGAGACCCAGTACTTC
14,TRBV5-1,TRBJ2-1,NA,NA,CASKSSTLYNEQFF,TGCGCCAGCAAATCATCGACCCTCTACAATGAGCAGTTCTTC
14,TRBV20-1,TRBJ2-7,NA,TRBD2,CSAQRLAVRNEQYF,TGCAGTGCCCAGCGGCTAGCGGTTAGGAATGAGCAGTACTTC
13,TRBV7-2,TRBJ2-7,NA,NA,CASSFLGVNEQYF,TGTGCCAGCAGCTTCCTGGGGGTTAACGAGCAGTACTTC
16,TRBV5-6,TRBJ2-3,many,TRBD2,CASSTQAGEGPDTQYF,TGTGCCAGCAGCACCCAAGCGGGAGAAGGCCCAGATACGCAGTATTTT
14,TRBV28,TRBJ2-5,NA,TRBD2,CASSTIAGGETQYF,TGTGCCAGCAGTACCATAGCGGGAGGGGAGACCCAGTACTTC
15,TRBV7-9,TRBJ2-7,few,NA,CASSPLYTPSGEQYF,TGTGCCAGCAGCCCACTCTATACTCCCTCGGGCGAGCAGTACTTC
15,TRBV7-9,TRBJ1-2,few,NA,CASSPGGPGPYGYTF,TGTGCCAGCAGCCCGGGGGGCCCGGGTCCCTATGGCTACACCTTC
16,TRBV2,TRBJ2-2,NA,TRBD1,CASSEAGGRNTGELFF,TGTGCCAGCAGCGAAGCAGGGGGCAGGAACACCGGGGAGCTGTTTTTT
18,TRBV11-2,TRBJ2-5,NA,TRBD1,CASKHSDRGQSFLETQYF,TGTGCCAGCAAACACTCGGACAGGGGGCAATCGTTTTTGGAGACCCAGTACTTC